A single sample is the source of the 18 T cell receptor beta chains below, sequenced in a study of T cell clonality in common variable immunodeficiency. Clones were sequenced by immunoSEQ multiplex PCR, and TCRdb holds only the in-frame ones, with some missing. Sampling found about 32,000 clones, none seen once. Sequencing input: peripheral blood mononuclear cells. The origin of the receptors is a person aged 18 to 70 in good health.

Many counts were recorded for this clone. The read stops 3 residues short of the end of the CDR3; the missing end is completed from the germline J gene. The chain has TRBV20-1 and TRBJ1-2, with 7 bases matching TRBD1. Germline CDR1 is DFQATT and CDR2 is SNEGSKA (reference sequence). J was trimmed by 5 bases and V by 3 bases; bases with no gene match: 3. The CDR3 contains 12 residues. The CDR3 loop reads CSASVQGYGYTF. The CDR3 bases that were read are TGCAGTGCTAGCGTACAGGGGTATGGC.

In this sample, this clone turned up a few times. The read ends 3 residues early relative to the CDR3; the germline J gene fills the gap. The chain uses TRBV5-1 and TRBJ2-7, with 9 bases identical to TRBD1. V lost 0 bases, J lost 6 bases, and 4 bases stayed unmatched. The CDR3 totals 14 residues. In germline, CDR1 is SGHRS, CDR2 YFSETQ. The CDR3 spells CASSLGDRVSEQYF. CDR3 bases read: TGCGCCAGCAGCTTGGGGGACAGGGTTTCCGAG.

This clone showed up just a few times. CDR3 DNA (partial): TGTGCCAGTAGTACGGCGGCCGGACTGAGGGAC. The encoded protein is CASSTAAGLRD. The whole CDR3 protein is CASSTAAGLRDYTF. The chain employs TRBV19 and TRBJ1-2; D unresolved. Read data end 3 residues before the CDR3 end; the end is taken from the germline J gene. Germline V gene sequence: CDR1 LNHDA, CDR2 SQIVND (reference sequence). CDR3 size: 14 residues.

This clone was counted only a few times. The read ends 3 residues shy of where the CDR3 ends; the end is completed using the germline J gene. The chain uses TRBV16 and TRBJ1-2; D possibly corresponds to TRBD1 (6 bases). CDR1 and CDR2 (germline): KGHSY, FQNENV. The CDR3 runs 15 residues. V lost 0 bases, J lost 3 bases, and 11 bases lay in between. The DNA read from the CDR3 is TGTGCCAGCAGCCAATCAGGGACATACCACTATGGC. This sequence encodes CASSQSGTYHYG. From start to end, the CDR3 is CASSQSGTYHYGYTF.

This clone appeared many times. The read ends 3 residues early relative to the CDR3; the germline J gene fills the gap. This chain joins TRBV18 and TRBJ2-5; D call uncertain. This CDR3 has 15 amino acids. CDR1 and CDR2 (germline): KGHSH, LQKENI. Trimming removed 2 bases from V and 3 bases from J, with 13 bases in between. CDR3 DNA, as far as it was read: TGTGCCAGCTCACCATATGGCGGCGGAGAAGAGACC. Its translation: CASSPYGGGEET. The whole CDR3 reads CASSPYGGGEETQYF.

This clone was recorded at least ten times. The read ends 3 residues early relative to the CDR3; the germline J gene fills the gap. The chain employs TRBV18 and TRBJ1-5, with 9 bases identical to TRBD1. J gave up 1 base and V 3 bases, and 4 bases lay outside the gene matches. The V gene's germline CDR1 is KGHSH and CDR2 LQKENI. There are 16 residues in the CDR3. CDR3 bases read: TGTGCCAGCTCACCTACTGGACAGGGGAGCAATCAGCCC. It codes for CASSPTGQGSNQP. The whole CDR3 protein is CASSPTGQGSNQPQHF.

This clone was observed many times. The read comes to an end 3 residues before the CDR3 does, leaving the germline J gene to fill in the end. V usage is TRBV6-1 and J usage is TRBJ1-3; no firm D call. Trimming removed 3 bases at V and 1 base at J, with 7 bases between. Germline CDR1 MNHNS, CDR2 SASEGT. CDR3 length: 14 residues. The sequenced CDR3 bases are TGTGCCAGCAGTGACAGGTGGTCTGGAAACACC. This sequence encodes CASSDRWSGNT. The whole CDR3 sequence is CASSDRWSGNTIYF.

This clone has ten or more counts. The read ends 3 residues early relative to the CDR3; the germline J gene fills the gap. The chain recombines TRBV20-1 with TRBJ2-1; TRBD2 agrees at 14 bases. V shed 6 bases, J shed 8 bases, and the junction held 9 bases outside the gene matches. The CDR3 contains 15 residues. Germline CDR1 and CDR2: DFQATT and SNEGSKA (reference sequence). The CDR3 here is CSAPTGTSGSYEQFF. The CDR3 bases that were read are TGCAGTGCCCCAACCGGGACTAGCGGGAGTTATGAG.

This clone was counted at least ten times. The read finishes 3 residues shy of the CDR3 end, and the germline J gene is used to complete it. The J gene is TRBJ2-1, the V gene TRBV7-3; 9 bases line up with TRBD1. Germline V gene sequence: CDR1 SGHTA, CDR2 FQGTGA. CDR3 length: 15 amino acids. V dropped 5 bases and J dropped 1; count of bases not matched to a gene: 3. Incomplete CDR3 DNA: TGTGCCAGCAGCCCACAGGGGGCTTCCTACAATGAG. Its protein product is CASSPQGASYNE. The complete CDR3 reads CASSPQGASYNEQFF.

This clone was observed many times. With the read ending 3 residues before the CDR3 end, the germline J gene is used to fill in that end. The genes are TRBV5-1 and TRBJ1-2, with 9 nucleotides matching TRBD1. The V gene's germline CDR1 is SGHRS and CDR2 YFSETQ. This CDR3 region has 16 residues. Trimming cost V 4 bases and J 7 bases; bases outside gene matches: 14. The part of the CDR3 DNA that was read is TGCGCCAGCAGCCTGGGGGTGACAGGGGGTATAGGTGGC. Its protein is CASSLGVTGGIGG. The CDR3 in full is CASSLGVTGGIGGYTF.

This clone has at least ten counts. The read ends 3 residues shy of where the CDR3 ends; the end is completed using the germline J gene. The chain joins TRBV20-1 to TRBJ2-5, with 10 nucleotides matching TRBD2. Germline CDR1 and CDR2: DFQATT and SNEGSKA (reference sequence). The CDR3 is 13 residues long. V lost 5 bases to trimming and J lost 5 bases; unmatched junction nucleotides: 5. The DNA read from the CDR3 is TGCAGTGCTCCTAGCGGGAGCAGGGAGACC. This encodes CSAPSGSRET. The complete CDR3 protein is CSAPSGSRETQYF.

This clone was observed many times. The CDR3 end is not reached by the read, which stops 3 residues before it; the germline J gene fills it in. V is TRBV19 and J is TRBJ2-1; the match to TRBD2 covers 10 bases. Germline V gene data show CDR1 as LNHDA and CDR2 as SQIVND (reference sequence). CDR3 size: 15 residues. V shed 5 bases and J 8 bases; nucleotides not matched to a gene: 9. The CDR3 reads CASSALAGVPHEQFF. CDR3 DNA (partial): TGTGCCAGTAGTGCGCTAGCGGGAGTTCCCCATGAG.

Ten or more counts support this clone. Here the CDR3 reads CASSLGAPPLDTQYF. The sequenced CDR3 bases are TGCGCCAGCAGCTTGGGGGCCCCTCCACTAGATACG. J is TRBJ2-3 and V is TRBV5-1, with D uncertain. Read sequence stops 3 residues before the CDR3 end, and the germline J gene provides the missing end. The CDR3 contains 15 residues. Germline V gives CDR1 SGHRS, CDR2 YFSETQ. The V end was cut by 0 bases, the J end by 5 bases, with 13 bases between.

Ten or more counts support this clone. The read ends 3 residues before the CDR3 terminus; that terminus is restored from the germline J gene. V usage is TRBV19 and J usage is TRBJ2-5, with D perhaps TRBD1 (5 bases). The CDR3 is made up of 15 amino acids. The V end was cut by 1 base, the J end by 2 bases, with 11 bases between. The V gene's germline CDR1 is LNHDA and CDR2 SQIVND (reference sequence). Partial CDR3 DNA: TGTGCCAGTAGTATAGGGGCAGGGCCACAAGAGACC. Translation gives CASSIGAGPQET. The entire CDR3 protein reads CASSIGAGPQETQYF.

This clone was seen many times. The sequenced fragment ends 3 residues before the CDR3 boundary, so the rest is inferred from the germline J gene. The chain uses TRBV5-4 and TRBJ1-5, with D tentatively TRBD1 (5 bases). The ends were cut back, 0 bases at V and 5 bases at J, with 9 bases in the middle. The germline V gene encodes CDR1 SGHNT and CDR2 YYREEE (reference sequence). The CDR3 has 14 residues. The sequenced part of the CDR3 DNA is TGTGCCAGCAGCTTGGATCCGGGGGATCAGCCC. This sequence encodes CASSLDPGDQP. From start to end, the CDR3 is CASSLDPGDQPQHF.

This clone appeared a few times. The DNA ends 3 residues before the CDR3 does, and the rest of the CDR3 is filled in from the germline J gene. The V call is TRBV7-9, the J call TRBJ2-3; tentatively, D is TRBD1 (6 bases). This CDR3 is built from 15 residues. The V end lost 5 bases, the J end lost 2 bases, and 14 bases lay between the germline ends. Germline CDR1 reads SEHNR; CDR2 reads FQNEAQ (reference sequence). CDR3 loop: CASSRRGPSTDTQYF. The DNA read from the CDR3 is TGTGCCAGCAGCCGCAGGGGCCCCTCCACAGATACG.

This clone was counted between two and nine times. The read stops 3 residues short of the end of the CDR3; the missing end is completed from the germline J gene. The chain joins TRBV19 to TRBJ2-2; 9 bases agree with TRBD1. Germline V gene data show CDR1 as LNHDA and CDR2 as SQIVND (reference sequence). This CDR3 spans 15 amino acids. The CDR3 DNA, read in part, is TGTGCCAGTAGGAGATCCGGGACAGGGAGGGAAAAG. It yields the protein CASRRSGTGREK. The CDR3 as a whole reads CASRRSGTGREKLFF.

This clone was recorded at least ten times. The read stops 3 residues short of the end of the CDR3; the missing end is completed from the germline J gene. The chain links TRBV20-1 to TRBJ2-3; tentative D call: TRBD2 (5 bases). This CDR3 spans 13 amino acids. Germline CDR1 and CDR2: DFQATT and SNEGSKA (reference sequence). V was shortened by 8 bases and J by 3 bases, with 15 bases between the two germline ends. Partial CDR3 DNA: TGCAGTAGCCAGGCGGGTAGTACAGATACG. This gives the protein CSSQAGSTDT. The full CDR3 reads CSSQAGSTDTQYF.